Following are 2 T cell receptor beta chains from one sample sequenced in a study of shared clonotypes between healthy human individuals. Sequencing used immunoSEQ multiplex PCR; TCRdb keeps in-frame clones, though not all of them. The table includes millions of clones, 85% to 95% detected once. The sample comprised naive CD4+ T cells sorted from blood. As to subset: CD45RA+ positively selected. The origin of the receptors is a man between 18 and 29 years old in good health.

The rearrangement links TRBV10-3 to TRBJ2-3; D could derive from TRBD1 or TRBD2 (5 bases each). Trimming stripped 0 bases from V and 4 bases from J, with 17 bases between. The germline CDR1 and CDR2 sequences are ENHRY and SYGVKD. CDR3 length: 17 residues. CDR3 DNA: TGTGCCATCAGTGAGTCGGGGCTAGCCCGAAGCGCAGATACGCAGTATTTT. This encodes CAISESGLARSADTQYF.

Details on this clone: This specimen includes other DNA sequences encoding the same CDR3. The chain couples TRBV10-3 to TRBJ2-5; unclear D gene. With 2 bases removed from V and 2 bases from J, the gap between germline ends came to 3 bases. The CDR3 runs to 12 residues. Germline assignment: CDR1 ENHRY and CDR2 SYGVKD. The CDR3 DNA reads TGTGCCATCAGTGAGGCACAAGAGACCCAGTACTTC. It translates to CAISEAQETQYF.